This T cell receptor (beta chain) was identified in a study of T cells after yellow fever vaccination. In TCRdb, the 5' RACE reads were re-called with MiXCR into one record per CDR3 protein. This sample has under 700,000 distinct CDR3 sequences, with approximately 16% found just once. CDR1 and CDR2 from the germline V gene are LGHNT and FRNRAP. The CDR3 contains 14 residues. The V and J ends lost 6 bases and 3 bases respectively, with 12 bases between them. The chain joins TRBV12-5 to TRBJ2-4; D assignment may be TRBD1 or TRBD2 (5 bases each). The sample was PBMCs, taken 4 to 5 days after the first yellow fever vaccination. The source of this sequence is a man younger than 35 who received the YFV17D yellow fever vaccine. In nucleotides, the CDR3 is TGTGCTAGTGGCGACCGGGACGTCAAAAACATTCAGTACTTC. It yields the protein CASGDRDVKNIQYF.